The 23 T cell receptor beta chains reported below all come from one sample, sequenced in a study of T cell responses to AZD1222 COVID-19 vaccine. Repertoires were generated with immunoSEQ multiplex PCR, while TCRdb's copy carries only in-frame clones and drops some. Among about 96,000 clones, about 90% were seen once, and the ten largest hold 5.2%. The material was peripheral blood, obtained on day 0 of MenACWY control vaccination. These receptors were obtained from an adult in good health.

This sequence joins TRBV3-1 (or the pseudogene TRBV3-2) and TRBJ1-1; no reliable D call. The CDR3 covers 13 residues. Deletions cut 3 bases from V and 0 bases from J, with 5 bases between. Germline CDR1 is LGHDT and CDR2 is YNNKEL (reference sequence). DNA of the CDR3: TGTGCCAGCAGCCATTCACTGAACACTGAAGCTTTCTTT. The encoded protein is CASSHSLNTEAFF.

The CDR3 nucleotides read TGTGCCAGCACCAGACACCTTGAAGCTTTCTTT. Its translation: CASTRHLEAFF. The chain joins TRBV6-5 to TRBJ1-1; D is unresolved. Germline lookup yields CDR1 MNHEY and CDR2 SVGAGI. The CDR3 has 11 residues. Trimming stripped 7 bases from V and 7 bases from J, with 10 bases between.

The V and J genes are TRBV6-6 and TRBJ1-1; D is perhaps TRBD1 (6 bases). The CDR3 sequence is 13 residues long. Germline V lookup: CDR1 MNHNY, CDR2 SVGAGI (reference sequence). Deletions cut 7 bases from V and 5 bases from J, with 14 bases between. Here the CDR3 DNA reads TGTGCCAGCATAAGCGAGGGGGGAACTGAAGCTTTCTTT. Translated, it gives CASISEGGTEAFF.

This clone was counted a few times. This chain links TRBV6-5 with TRBJ1-2; 8 bases line up with TRBD1. Unmatched junction bases numbered 4, after V lost 7 bases and J lost 3 bases. This CDR3 spans 13 amino acids. Germline lookup yields CDR1 MNHEY and CDR2 SVGAGI. The chain's CDR3 is CASTRGRDYGYTF. The CDR3 DNA sequence: TGTGCCAGCACCAGGGGGCGCGACTATGGCTACACCTTC.

This clone showed up just once. V usage is TRBV11-2 and J usage is TRBJ2-2; possibly TRBD1 or TRBD2 for D (5 bases each). Germline loops: CDR1 SGHAT, CDR2 FQNNGV. This CDR3 is 16 amino acids long. Between the trimmed V and J ends, which lost 4 bases and 4 bases, there was a span of 16 bases. DNA for the CDR3: TGTGCCAGCAGCTCCCCCGGGGCCCCGGGCACCGGGGAGCTGTTTTTT. It translates to CASSSPGAPGTGELFF.

The gene calls are TRBV29-1 and TRBJ2-3, with a possible D match to TRBD2 (6 bases). The CDR3 covers 15 residues. Trimming pared 1 base from V and 0 bases from J, leaving 11 bases between. Germline V lookup: CDR1 SQVTM, CDR2 ANQGSEA. The CDR3 nucleotides are TGCAGCGTTGAAGTGTTACGGGAGAGCACAGATACGCAGTATTTT. Amino acid sequence: CSVEVLRESTDTQYF.

The V call is TRBV6-6, the J call TRBJ2-1; D possibly corresponds to TRBD2 (5 bases). The CDR3 runs to 13 residues. Germline V lookup: CDR1 MNHNY, CDR2 SVGAGI (reference sequence). The germline V and J ends were trimmed by 2 bases and 5 bases, with 7 bases remaining between them. CDR3 amino acids: CASSYAGNNEQFF. In DNA, the CDR3 is TGTGCCAGCAGTTACGCCGGGAACAATGAGCAGTTCTTC.

This chain joins TRBV5-8 and TRBJ1-4; TRBD1 matches at 10 bases. This CDR3 spans 14 amino acids. With V trimmed by 4 bases and J by 7 bases, 4 bases remained unmatched. Per the germline V gene, CDR1 is SGHTS and CDR2 is YDEGEE. CDR3 sequence (DNA): TGTGCCAGCAGCGACAGGGGGCCAGGTGAAAAACTGTTTTTT. Its protein is CASSDRGPGEKLFF.

V and J are TRBV28 and TRBJ2-7, with a tentative D call TRBD2 (6 bases). The length of the CDR3 is 16 residues. Germline V gene lookup returns CDR1 MDHEN and CDR2 SYDVKM. V dropped 4 bases and J dropped 0 bases, with 16 bases sitting between them. CDR3 region: CASSSHAPGSSYEQYF. As DNA, the CDR3 is TGTGCCAGCAGTTCCCACGCCCCCGGGAGCTCCTACGAGCAGTACTTC.

The CDR3 is CASRGGGANTGELFF. The CDR3 DNA reads TGTGCCAGCAGAGGTGGGGGAGCGAACACCGGGGAGCTGTTTTTT. The rearrangement links TRBV28 to TRBJ2-2, with D perhaps TRBD1 or TRBD2 (5 bases each). The CDR3 runs to 15 residues. From germline, CDR1 is MDHEN and CDR2 SYDVKM. V shed 6 bases and J shed 0 bases, with 11 bases lying between them.

The chain uses TRBV6-4 and TRBJ2-7; D call uncertain. CDR1 and CDR2 from the germline V gene are MRHNA and SNTAGT. V was cut by 0 bases and J by 9 bases, with 18 bases left in between. The CDR3 runs 15 residues. The CDR3 DNA sequence: TGTGCCAGCAGTGACTCGAGATGCCTCCCCGTGGGGCAGTACTTC. It specifies CASSDSRCLPVGQYF.

The genes are TRBV3-1 (or the pseudogene TRBV3-2) and TRBJ1-2; 10 nucleotides agree with TRBD1. The germline V gene has CDR1 LGHDT and CDR2 YNNKEL (reference sequence). The CDR3 contains 15 residues. V was clipped by 8 bases and J by 8 bases; unmatched bases: 14. CDR3 sequence (DNA): TGTGCCAGCCGGGACAGGGGCCCGAGGGATGGCGGCTACACCTTC. As protein: CASRDRGPRDGGYTF.

The chain is built from TRBV5-8 and TRBJ2-7; D is unresolved. The ends were cut back, 0 bases at V and 3 bases at J, with 7 bases in the middle. CDR1 and CDR2 (germline): SGHTS, YDEGEE. The CDR3 is 13 residues long. CDR3 sequence: CASSLGRSYEQYF. The CDR3 region has the DNA TGTGCCAGCAGCTTGGGACGGAGCTACGAGCAGTACTTC.

J is TRBJ1-6 and V is TRBV18; tentatively, D is TRBD1 (5 bases). The CDR3 is 16 amino acids. Trimming shortened V by 6 bases and J by 4 bases, and 16 bases separated the two germline ends. Germline V gene data show CDR1 as KGHSH and CDR2 as LQKENI. CDR3 nucleotides: TGTGCCAGCTCCCCAGAGGAGGGGAAATATAATTCACCCCTCCACTTT. Amino acid sequence: CASSPEEGKYNSPLHF.

The V call is TRBV27, the J call TRBJ2-5; D remains ambiguous. The CDR3 is made up of 12 amino acids. V dropped 3 bases and J dropped 1 base, with 3 bases sitting between them. CDR1 and CDR2 from the germline V gene are MNHEY and SMNVEV (reference sequence). The CDR3 reads CASSLVQETQYF. CDR3 coding DNA: TGTGCCAGCAGTTTGGTCCAAGAGACCCAGTACTTC.

This chain links TRBV5-5 with TRBJ2-7; 12 bases align to TRBD1. CDR3 length equals 16 residues. V dropped 5 bases and J dropped 6; count of bases not matched to a gene: 12. The germline V gene has CDR1 SGHKS and CDR2 YYEKEE (reference sequence). The DNA for the CDR3 is TGTGCCAGCAGTCCACGTACAGGGACAGGGGGCTTCGAGCAGTACTTC. This translates into CASSPRTGTGGFEQYF.

The genes are TRBV7-8 and TRBJ1-3; D is uncertain. V lost 0 bases to trimming and J lost 4 bases, with 4 bases between them. This CDR3 spans 13 amino acids. Germline V gene data show CDR1 as SGHVS and CDR2 as FQNEAQ. CDR3 DNA: TGTGCCAGCAGCTTAGCAGGGGGAAACACCATATATTTT. Translated, it gives CASSLAGGNTIYF.

The chain has TRBV7-2 and TRBJ2-5, with TRBD1 identical over 7 bases. This CDR3 is built from 15 residues. Trimming removed 2 bases from V and 4 bases from J; junction bases left unmatched: 7. In germline, CDR1 is SGHTA, CDR2 FQGNSA. The CDR3 spells CASSLSAAGGETQYF. The CDR3, as DNA: TGTGCCAGCAGCTTAAGCGCTGCAGGGGGAGAGACCCAGTACTTC.

This chain links TRBV15 with TRBJ2-3; D might be TRBD2 (6 bases). Germline V lookup: CDR1 LNHNV, CDR2 YYDKDF (reference sequence). The V end was cut by 7 bases, the J end by 1 base, with 12 bases between. This CDR3 contains 14 residues. The CDR3 DNA reads as TGTGCCACCACCAAGGACTATGGCACAGATACGCAGTATTTT. Amino acids: CATTKDYGTDTQYF.

The chain employs TRBV6-6 and TRBJ1-1; D is unclear. V was pared by 5 bases and J by 3 bases, with 10 bases between. This CDR3 is 13 amino acids long. In germline, CDR1 is MNHNY, CDR2 SVGAGI (reference sequence). The CDR3 loop reads CASSRTVDTEAFF. DNA of the CDR3: TGTGCCAGCAGTCGGACCGTGGACACTGAAGCTTTCTTT.

This chain connects TRBV12-3 or TRBV12-4 to TRBJ1-6; D call uncertain. Between the trimmed V and J ends, which lost 2 bases and 4 bases, there was a span of 3 bases. This CDR3 contains 13 residues. This CDR3 reads CASSLTYNSPLHF. DNA for the CDR3: TGTGCCAGCAGTTTAACTTATAATTCACCCCTCCACTTT.

The V gene is TRBV28, the J gene TRBJ1-2, with D unclear. The CDR3 sequence is 12 residues long. Germline values: CDR1 MDHEN, CDR2 SYDVKM. The V gene lost 3 bases and the J gene lost 7 bases, with 9 bases spanning the gap. CDR3 DNA sequence: TGTGCCAGCAGTTTGAGGGTAGGTGGCTACACCTTC. The encoded protein is CASSLRVGGYTF.

The chain uses TRBV7-2 and TRBJ2-3, with 8 positions matching TRBD2. This CDR3 spans 13 amino acids. Per the germline V gene, CDR1 is SGHTA and CDR2 is FQGNSA. Unmatched junction bases numbered 5, after V lost 6 bases and J lost 6 bases. DNA of the CDR3: TGTGCCAGCAGGGAAGCGGGGGTGGATACGCAGTATTTT. It yields the protein CASREAGVDTQYF.